This T cell receptor (beta chain) emerged from a study of T cells in Graves' hyperthyroidism and ophthalmopathy. Findings and caveats of the study: From stable hyperthyroidism, ophthalmopathy was set apart by a 13 V-J model. The model made its ophthalmopathy prediction, and onset followed a median about 5.9 months later.

There were TCR beta CDR3 regions amplified from RNA transcripts. The primer set for the first-round RT-PCR of the TCR CDR3 was HTBI. TCRdb passed the multiplex PCR reads through MiXCR, listing each CDR3 protein once. The sample has over 350,000 distinct CDR3 sequences; about 14% are singletons. The CDR3 extends over 17 amino acids. With 5 bases removed from V and 9 bases from J, the gap between germline ends came to 25 bases. On this clonotype itself: Its cognate antigen is unknown. A much bigger clone sits one base away, suggesting this may be a read error.

8.5 to 10 ml of fresh peripheral blood supplied the PBMCs. V gene TRBV12-3 or TRBV12-4 combines with J gene TRBJ2-2; maybe TRBD1 (6 bases). The origin of this receptor is a man in his late teens or twenties with Graves' ophthalmopathy. Sequencing input: blood. The CDR3 sequence is CASSPYLGGFGPRELFF. In nucleotides, the CDR3 is TGTGCCAGCAGTCCCTATCTTGGGGGCTTTGGGCCCCGGGAGCTGTTTTTT.